The rows below give T cell receptor beta chains drawn from one sample of a study of T cell repertoires in cytomegalovirus infection. MiXCR was run by TCRdb on the reads, yielding one entry per CDR3 protein. Among a few hundred thousand distinct CDR3 sequences listed, roughly 43% were seen once. The antigens of these receptors remain unknown. The sequencing used cultured PBMCs, collected from culture after CMV antigen stimulation. These receptors originate from a human donor in good health (CMV status not recorded). Some clones in this sample may be carry-over from other donors' samples. Each CDR3 is given with its conserved first and last residue. Fields, in order: D gene, V gene, clone size, J gene, CDR3 protein, CDR3 DNA. A D gene is named only where the DNA matches it firmly. Clone size is given for some rows only: seen once, a few or many times, or a class if the clone is expanded.

d_call: .
v_call: TRBV5-1
clone_size: .
j_call: TRBJ2-1
cdr3_aa: CASSPRQNNEQFF
cdr3_nt: TGCGCCAGCAGCCCCAGACAGAACAATGAGCAGTTCTTC

d_call: .
v_call: TRBV19
clone_size: .
j_call: TRBJ1-1
cdr3_aa: CASRSQGGGAEAFF
cdr3_nt: TGTGCCAGTAGGTCTCAGGGAGGCGGCGCTGAAGCTTTCTTT

d_call: .
v_call: TRBV20-1
clone_size: .
j_call: TRBJ2-7
cdr3_aa: CSAREQPSYEQYF
cdr3_nt: TGCAGTGCTAGAGAACAGCCTTCCTACGAGCAGTACTTC

d_call: .
v_call: TRBV6-1
clone_size: few
j_call: TRBJ2-3
cdr3_aa: CASKAAVSTDTQYF
cdr3_nt: TGTGCCAGCAAGGCGGCCGTGAGCACAGATACGCAGTATTTT

d_call: .
v_call: TRBV6-8
clone_size: .
j_call: TRBJ2-5
cdr3_aa: CASSLGRKQETQYF
cdr3_nt: TGTGCCAGCAGTCTGGGGCGGAAACAAGAGACCCAGTACTTC

d_call: TRBD2
v_call: TRBV2
clone_size: .
j_call: TRBJ2-1
cdr3_aa: CASSEGALGTSADNEQFF
cdr3_nt: TGTGCCAGCAGTGAAGGGGCCCTTGGGACTAGCGCAGACAATGAGCAGTTCTTC

d_call: .
v_call: TRBV27
clone_size: .
j_call: TRBJ2-1
cdr3_aa: CATHRRASYNEQFF
cdr3_nt: TGTGCCACCCATAGGAGGGCTTCCTACAATGAGCAGTTCTTC

d_call: TRBD2
v_call: TRBV7-2
clone_size: .
j_call: TRBJ2-5
cdr3_aa: CASTYRGGGPEETQYF
cdr3_nt: TGTGCCAGCACTTACCGGGGCGGGGGGCCGGAAGAGACCCAGTACTTC

d_call: .
v_call: TRBV19
clone_size: .
j_call: TRBJ1-1
cdr3_aa: CASSIGQNTEAFF
cdr3_nt: TGTGCCAGTAGTATAGGGCAGAACACTGAAGCTTTCTTT

d_call: .
v_call: TRBV7-8
clone_size: .
j_call: TRBJ1-5
cdr3_aa: CASSLALGRGQPQHF
cdr3_nt: TGTGCCAGCAGCTTAGCGCTGGGGAGGGGTCAGCCCCAGCATTTT

d_call: TRBD2
v_call: TRBV12-3/TRBV12-4
clone_size: .
j_call: TRBJ2-4
cdr3_aa: CASSGSLGTTERKNIQYF
cdr3_nt: TGTGCCAGCAGTGGCAGTCTCGGGACTACCGAGAGGAAAAACATTCAGTACTTC

d_call: .
v_call: TRBV7-9
clone_size: few
j_call: TRBJ2-7
cdr3_aa: CASSFDGEQYF
cdr3_nt: TGTGCCAGCAGCTTTGACGGCGAGCAGTACTTC

d_call: .
v_call: TRBV12-3/TRBV12-4
clone_size: .
j_call: TRBJ1-2
cdr3_aa: CASSFTETNYGYTF
cdr3_nt: TGTGCCAGCAGTTTTACGGAGACCAACTATGGCTACACCTTC

d_call: .
v_call: TRBV6-6
clone_size: .
j_call: TRBJ2-5
cdr3_aa: CATSSAPKETQYF
cdr3_nt: TGTGCCACCAGCTCTGCACCTAAGGAGACCCAGTACTTC

d_call: .
v_call: TRBV7-9
clone_size: few
j_call: TRBJ1-2
cdr3_aa: CASSSRGNYGYTF
cdr3_nt: TGTGCCAGCAGCTCCCGGGGAAACTATGGCTACACCTTC

d_call: .
v_call: TRBV6-5
clone_size: .
j_call: TRBJ2-2
cdr3_aa: CASSYLTSAAGELFF
cdr3_nt: TGTGCCAGCAGTTACCTGACTAGTGCCGCCGGGGAGCTGTTTTTT

d_call: .
v_call: TRBV5-4
clone_size: .
j_call: TRBJ2-3
cdr3_aa: CASSRAASGTDTQYF
cdr3_nt: TGTGCCAGCAGCCGGGCGGCTAGCGGCACAGATACGCAGTATTTT

d_call: TRBD2
v_call: TRBV20-1
clone_size: few
j_call: TRBJ2-1
cdr3_aa: CSAAPSGRAYNEQFF
cdr3_nt: TGCAGTGCTGCCCCTAGCGGGAGGGCTTACAATGAGCAGTTCTTC

d_call: .
v_call: TRBV7-2
clone_size: .
j_call: TRBJ2-1
cdr3_aa: CASRVAGSRTNEQFF
cdr3_nt: TGTGCCAGCAGGGTTGCGGGGAGCAGAACCAATGAGCAGTTCTTC

d_call: .
v_call: TRBV7-9
clone_size: few
j_call: TRBJ2-5
cdr3_aa: CASSLVRGRETQYF
cdr3_nt: TGTGCCAGCAGCTTAGTAAGGGGCCGGGAGACCCAGTACTTC

d_call: TRBD2
v_call: TRBV7-6
clone_size: .
j_call: TRBJ2-3
cdr3_aa: CASSLEAGGADTQYF
cdr3_nt: TGTGCCAGCAGCTTAGAGGCGGGGGGTGCAGATACGCAGTATTTT

d_call: TRBD2
v_call: TRBV20-1
clone_size: .
j_call: TRBJ2-3
cdr3_aa: CSASWPGGGTDTQYF
cdr3_nt: TGCAGTGCTAGTTGGCCGGGGGGAGGCACAGATACGCAGTATTTT

d_call: .
v_call: TRBV5-6
clone_size: .
j_call: TRBJ2-2
cdr3_aa: CASRPGLGGFGELFF
cdr3_nt: TGTGCCAGCAGGCCGGGACTCGGAGGGTTCGGGGAGCTGTTTTTT

d_call: TRBD1
v_call: TRBV11-2
clone_size: .
j_call: TRBJ1-1
cdr3_aa: CASRSQGGGTEAFF
cdr3_nt: TGTGCCAGCAGATCACAGGGGGGAGGGACTGAAGCTTTCTTT

d_call: TRBD2
v_call: TRBV18
clone_size: .
j_call: TRBJ2-1
cdr3_aa: CASSPLVGSGVYNEQFF
cdr3_nt: TGTGCCAGCTCACCACTGGTAGGAAGCGGGGTCTACAATGAGCAGTTCTTC

d_call: .
v_call: TRBV7-2
clone_size: many
j_call: TRBJ1-1
cdr3_aa: CASLKSPLNTEAFF
cdr3_nt: TGTGCCAGCTTGAAGAGCCCTTTGAACACTGAAGCTTTCTTT